Below are 14 T cell receptor beta chains sequenced from a single sample in a study of T cell repertoires in cytomegalovirus infection (dated by TCRdb to the late 2010s). These TCRs' antigens remain unknown. For sequencing, an Illumina HiSeq 1500 was employed. Using fastp at Q25 and MiXCR, TCRdb reprocessed the public reads and kept productive beta chains. Entries that share a CDR3 protein sequence are merged under the most common genes and DNA. The sample table shows some 350,000 distinct CDR3 sequences, and roughly 29% are seen once. Roughly 20% of the sample is in the top ten clones. The treatment or condition label, as the study defines it: in vitro stimulation with specific CMV peptide epitopes to enrich CMV-specific T cells. Sequencing was performed on cultured PBMCs, taken from culture after CMV antigen stimulation. The receptors were gathered from a human donor in good health (CMV status not recorded). Some clones in this sample may be carry-over from other donors' samples.

Only a few counts were recorded for this clonotype. This chain links TRBV7-8 with TRBJ1-2; 8 nucleotides line up with TRBD1. The germline CDR1 and CDR2 sequences are SGHVS and FQNEAQ. The V segment lost 3 bases and the J segment 0 bases; nucleotides outside the gene matches: 12. The CDR3 spans 18 residues. The CDR3 loop is CASSFRTGLLASNYGYTF. The CDR3 nucleotides are TGTGCCAGCAGCTTTAGGACAGGGTTACTAGCTTCTAACTATGGCTACACCTTC. The entire variable domain, with the rest obtained from reference TRBV7-8 and TRBJ1-2, is as follows: GAGVSQSPRYKVAKRGQDVALRCDPISGHVSLFWYQQALGQGPEFLTYFQNEAQLDKSGLPSDRFFAERPEGSVSTLKIQRTQQEDSAVYLCASSFRTGLLASNYGYTFGSGTRLTVV.

This clonotype was recorded a few times. The rearrangement uses TRBV6-1 and TRBJ2-7; D is uncertain. Deletions cut 11 bases from V and 2 bases from J, with 16 bases between. Per germline, CDR1 MNHNS and CDR2 SASEGT. CDR3 size: 13 residues. CDR3 residues: CAAVERGPYEQYF. The CDR3 coding sequence is TGTGCCGCAGTAGAGCGAGGACCCTACGAGCAGTACTTC.

In this sample, this clonotype turned up many times. The V gene is TRBV2, the J gene TRBJ1-2, with D possibly matching TRBD1 (5 bases). The CDR3 sequence is 15 residues long. Germline loops: CDR1 SNHLY, CDR2 FYNNEI. Trimming shortened V by 8 bases and J by 7 bases, and 23 bases separated the two germline ends. The CDR3 reads CASPSGGLQASGYTF. As DNA, the CDR3 is TGTGCCAGCCCTTCGGGTGGATTACAGGCATCTGGCTACACCTTC.

V usage is TRBV7-3 and J usage is TRBJ2-4; D is perhaps TRBD1 (5 bases). The CDR3 totals 15 residues. Trimming removed 5 bases at V and 0 bases at J, with 11 bases between. In germline, CDR1 is SGHTA, CDR2 FQGTGA. CDR3 sequence: CASSPDGAAKNIQYF. The CDR3 bases are TGTGCCAGCAGCCCGGATGGGGCAGCCAAAAACATTCAGTACTTC.

This clonotype has a handful of counts. V and J are TRBV15 and TRBJ2-1; unclear D gene. The germline CDR1 and CDR2 sequences are LNHNV and YYDKDF (reference sequence). This CDR3 region has 12 residues. V lost 0 bases and J 10 bases, leaving 7 bases between the germline ends. CDR3 protein: CATSRDSREQFF. In DNA, the CDR3 is TGTGCCACCAGCAGAGATTCGCGAGAGCAGTTCTTC.

This clonotype was observed a few times. The V call is TRBV2, the J call TRBJ2-3, with 15 bases that match TRBD2. The germline CDR1 and CDR2 sequences are SNHLY and FYNNEI. With 6 bases clipped from V and 3 bases from J, the junction kept 19 bases outside the gene matches. The CDR3 runs 21 residues. The CDR3 DNA reads TGTGCCAGCAGGGATCCGGGACTAGCGGGAGGAATCTCCTACGATACAGATACGCAGTATTTT. Translating gives CASRDPGLAGGISYDTDTQYF.

This clonotype was picked up a small number of times. V is TRBV11-2 and J is TRBJ2-7; 10 nucleotides line up with TRBD1. Per germline, CDR1 SGHAT and CDR2 FQNNGV. The CDR3 has 14 amino acids. V trimming: 2 bases; J trimming: 7 bases; junction bases outside the gene matches: 5. CDR3 sequence (DNA): TGTGCCAGCAGCTTAACCGACAGGGGGCGAGAGCAGTACTTC. Translating gives CASSLTDRGREQYF.

This clonotype was recorded once. The chain couples TRBV9 to TRBJ1-1, with 8 bases that match TRBD1. The length of the CDR3 is 17 residues. Germline CDR1 SGDLS, CDR2 YYNGEE. The V segment lost 0 bases and the J segment 3 bases; nucleotides outside the gene matches: 10. CDR3 DNA sequence: TGTGCCAGCAGCGTAGGGCTTTGGACAGGGAAGGACACTGAAGCTTTCTTT. Its protein is CASSVGLWTGKDTEAFF.

V gene TRBV6-5 combines with J gene TRBJ2-7; D ambiguous. Between the trimmed V and J ends, which lost 0 bases and 11 bases, there was a span of 11 bases. This CDR3 has 12 residues. CDR1 and CDR2 from the germline V gene are MNHEY and SVGAGI. CDR3 region: CASSYSGRSEYF. The CDR3 bases are TGTGCCAGCAGTTACTCGGGCCGGTCAGAGTACTTC.

This clonotype occurred a few times. The chain employs TRBV7-6 and TRBJ1-1; D call uncertain. The CDR3 is 13 amino acids. Between the trimmed V and J ends, which lost 4 bases and 3 bases, there was a span of 9 bases. Per germline, CDR1 SGHVS and CDR2 FNYEAQ. CDR3 residues: CASSSYPYTEAFF. The CDR3 DNA is TGTGCCAGCAGCTCCTACCCGTACACTGAAGCTTTCTTT.

Comments on this clonotype: One junction end does not reproduce the germline sequence, and a read error may be involved. This chain links TRBV18 with TRBJ2-1; 12 positions agree with TRBD2. The CDR3 totals 15 residues. Germline CDR1 KGHSH, CDR2 LQKENI. CDR3 in DNA: TGTGCCAGCTCTCCACCTAGCGGGAGGGCAAATGAGCAGTTCTTC. It yields the protein CASSPPSGRANEQFF.

The chain joins TRBV4-2 to TRBJ2-1, with a weak D call TRBD1 (6 bases). V lost 0 bases, J lost 10 bases, and 10 bases lay in between. The germline V gene encodes CDR1 LGHNA and CDR2 YNFKEQ. The CDR3 has 13 residues. The CDR3 DNA reads TGTGCCAGCAGCCAAGATCAGGGGACAGAGCAGTTCTTC. Its protein product is CASSQDQGTEQFF.

The genes are TRBV4-2 and TRBJ2-5, with 9 bases identical to TRBD2. The germline gives CDR1 LGHNA, CDR2 YNFKEQ. Trimming removed 0 bases from V and 1 base from J; junction bases left unmatched: 6. CDR3 length: 17 amino acids. In nucleotides, the CDR3 is TGTGCCAGCAGCCAAGATGTAACTAGCGGGCGCCAAGAGACCCAGTACTTC. It yields the protein CASSQDVTSGRQETQYF.

The chain uses TRBV7-2 and TRBJ1-5, with a tentative D call TRBD1 (6 bases). CDR3 length: 17 amino acids. V was cut by 1 base and J by 6 bases, with 19 bases left in between. From germline, CDR1 is SGHTA and CDR2 FQGNSA. For the CDR3, the DNA is TGTGCCAGCAGCTTAGTGCCTCGGGGGGCTGGGTCTCAGCCCCAGCATTTT. Protein product: CASSLVPRGAGSQPQHF.